This T cell receptor (beta chain) was sequenced in a study of OX40 agonist ivuxolimab in advanced cancers. At the level of the study: Patients with prior anti-PD-1, anti-PD-L1 or anti-CTLA-4 therapy were eligible; approximately 37% had some. General study results and limits: Among T cells, CD8+ cells averaged more expanded clones than CD4+ cells.

Trimming removed 8 bases at V and 5 bases at J, with 18 bases between. Germline V lookup: CDR1 MGHDK, CDR2 SYGVNS. This CDR3 has 14 amino acids. Repertoires were generated with immunoSEQ multiplex PCR, while TCRdb's copy carries only in-frame clones and drops some. Counted here are over 30,000 clones, 70% to 85% occurring once; the ten biggest clones make up approximately 1.8%. In its sample, this clone was seen once. Its antigen remains unknown. The receptor was derived from an adult with an advanced solid tumor such as melanoma, head and neck, liver or kidney cancer. This specimen consisted of CD4+ or CD8+ T cells sorted from blood, obtained in a trial of the OX40 agonist ivuxolimab. This sequence joins TRBV25-1 and TRBJ1-2; D gene unclear. The CDR3 protein is CASQFPSGGYGYTF. CDR3 sequence (DNA): TGTGCCAGCCAATTCCCGTCGGGAGGATATGGCTACACCTTC.